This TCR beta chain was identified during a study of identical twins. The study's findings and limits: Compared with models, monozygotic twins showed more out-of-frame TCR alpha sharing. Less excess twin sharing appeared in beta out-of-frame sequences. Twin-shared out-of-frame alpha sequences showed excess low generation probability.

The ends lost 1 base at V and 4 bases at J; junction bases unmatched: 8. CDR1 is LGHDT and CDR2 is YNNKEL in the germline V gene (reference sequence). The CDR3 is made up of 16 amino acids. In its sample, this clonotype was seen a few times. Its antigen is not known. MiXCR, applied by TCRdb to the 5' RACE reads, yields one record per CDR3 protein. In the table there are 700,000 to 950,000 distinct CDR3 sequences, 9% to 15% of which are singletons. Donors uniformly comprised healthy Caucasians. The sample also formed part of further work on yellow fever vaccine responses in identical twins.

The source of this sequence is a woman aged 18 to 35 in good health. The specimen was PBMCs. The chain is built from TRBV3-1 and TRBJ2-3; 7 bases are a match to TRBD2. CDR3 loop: CASSQAGGLPPDTQYF. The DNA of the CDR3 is TGTGCCAGCAGCCAAGCGGGGGGACTTCCTCCAGATACGCAGTATTTT.